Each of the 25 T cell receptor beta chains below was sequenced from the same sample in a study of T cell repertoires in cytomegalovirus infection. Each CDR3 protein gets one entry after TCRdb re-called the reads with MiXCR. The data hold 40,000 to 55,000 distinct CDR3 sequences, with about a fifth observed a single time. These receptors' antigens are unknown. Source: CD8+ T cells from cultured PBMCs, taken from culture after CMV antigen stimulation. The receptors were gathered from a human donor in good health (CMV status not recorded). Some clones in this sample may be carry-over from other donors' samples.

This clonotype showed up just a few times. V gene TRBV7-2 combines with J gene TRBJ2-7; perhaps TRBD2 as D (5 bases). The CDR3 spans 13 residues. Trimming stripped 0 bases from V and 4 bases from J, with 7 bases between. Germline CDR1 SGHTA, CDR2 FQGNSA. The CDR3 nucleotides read TGTGCCAGCAGCTTAGCCCCGGGGTACGAGCAGTACTTC. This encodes CASSLAPGYEQYF.

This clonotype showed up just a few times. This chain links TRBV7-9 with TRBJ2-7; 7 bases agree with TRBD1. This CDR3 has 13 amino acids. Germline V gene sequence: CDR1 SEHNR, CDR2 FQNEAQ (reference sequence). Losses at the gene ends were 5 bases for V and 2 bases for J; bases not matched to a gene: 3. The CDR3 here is CASSRDRAYEQYF. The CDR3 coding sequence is TGTGCCAGCAGCCGGGACAGAGCCTACGAGCAGTACTTC.

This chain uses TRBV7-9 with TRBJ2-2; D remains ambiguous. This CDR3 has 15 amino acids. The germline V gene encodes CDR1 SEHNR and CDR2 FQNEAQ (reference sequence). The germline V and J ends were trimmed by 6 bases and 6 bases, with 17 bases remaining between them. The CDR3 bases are TGTGCCAGCAGTATGAAGTTGGAGTCCCCCGGGGAGCTGTTTTTT. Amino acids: CASSMKLESPGELFF. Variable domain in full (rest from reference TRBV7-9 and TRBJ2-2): DTGVSQNPRHKITKRGQNVTFRCDPISEHNRLYWYRQTLGQGPEFLTYFQNEAQLEKSRLLSDRFSAERPKGSFSTLEIQRTEQGDSAMYLCASSMKLESPGELFFGEGSRLTVL.

For the CDR3, the DNA is TGCGCCAGCAGCCCGAAGCCAGGGGAGAATTCACCCCTCCACTTT. It translates to CASSPKPGENSPLHF. The chain couples TRBV4-1 to TRBJ1-6; possibly TRBD1 for D (6 bases). Trimming left V 4 bases short and J 7 bases short, with 14 bases between. The CDR3 loop spans 15 amino acids. Germline CDR1 is MGHRA and CDR2 is YSYEKL.

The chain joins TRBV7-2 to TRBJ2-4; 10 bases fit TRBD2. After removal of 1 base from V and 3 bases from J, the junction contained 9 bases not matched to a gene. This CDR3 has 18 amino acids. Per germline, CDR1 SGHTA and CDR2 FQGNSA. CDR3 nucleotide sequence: TGTGCCAGCAGCTTAGGGCTAGCGGGGGACCTGGTCAAAAACATTCAGTACTTC. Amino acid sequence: CASSLGLAGDLVKNIQYF.

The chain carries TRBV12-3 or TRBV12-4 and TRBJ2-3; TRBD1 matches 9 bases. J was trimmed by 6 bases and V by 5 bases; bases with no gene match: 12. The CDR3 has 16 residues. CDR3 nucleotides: TGTGCCAGCAGTACCTGGGACAGGGCGCTTCGGGATACGCAGTATTTT. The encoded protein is CASSTWDRALRDTQYF.

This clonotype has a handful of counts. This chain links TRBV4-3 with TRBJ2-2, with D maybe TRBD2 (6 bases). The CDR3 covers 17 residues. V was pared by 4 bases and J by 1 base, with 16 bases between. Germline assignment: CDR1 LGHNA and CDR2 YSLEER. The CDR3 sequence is CASSPSLAGLNTGELFF. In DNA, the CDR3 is TGCGCCAGCAGCCCATCACTGGCGGGACTGAACACCGGGGAGCTGTTTTTT.

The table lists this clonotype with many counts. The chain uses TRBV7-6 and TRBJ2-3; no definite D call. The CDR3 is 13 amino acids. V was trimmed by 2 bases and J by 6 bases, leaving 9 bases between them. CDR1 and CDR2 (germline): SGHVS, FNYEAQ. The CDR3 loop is CASSLTFRDTQYF. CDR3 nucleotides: TGTGCCAGCAGCTTAACCTTTCGGGATACGCAGTATTTT. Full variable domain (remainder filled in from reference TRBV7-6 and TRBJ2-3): GAGVSQSPRYKVTKRGQDVALRCDPISGHVSLYWYRQALGQGPEFLTYFNYEAQQDKSGLPNDRFSAERPEGSISTLTIQRTEQRDSAMYRCASSLTFRDTQYFGPGTRLTVL.

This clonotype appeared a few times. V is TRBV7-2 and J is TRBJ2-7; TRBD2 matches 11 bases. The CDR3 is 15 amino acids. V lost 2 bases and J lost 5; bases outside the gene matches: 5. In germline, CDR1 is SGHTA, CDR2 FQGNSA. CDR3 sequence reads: CASSLLAGGMDEQYF. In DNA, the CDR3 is TGTGCCAGCAGCTTATTAGCGGGAGGGATGGACGAGCAGTACTTC.

CDR3 DNA sequence: TGTGCCAGCAGCTCCCCGGGATCCAGCACAGATACGCAGTATTTT. Protein product: CASSSPGSSTDTQYF. The rearrangement uses TRBV7-9 and TRBJ2-3, with D perhaps TRBD2 (5 bases). The germline gives CDR1 SEHNR, CDR2 FQNEAQ (reference sequence). CDR3 length: 15 amino acids. Trimming took off 4 bases at V and 0 bases at J, with 11 bases between the two ends.

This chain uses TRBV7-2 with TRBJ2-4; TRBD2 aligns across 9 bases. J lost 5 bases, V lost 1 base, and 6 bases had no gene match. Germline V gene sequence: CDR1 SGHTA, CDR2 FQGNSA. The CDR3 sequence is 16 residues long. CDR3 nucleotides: TGTGCCAGCAGCTTAGTTGCCGCTAGCGGGGAAAACATTCAGTACTTC. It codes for CASSLVAASGENIQYF.

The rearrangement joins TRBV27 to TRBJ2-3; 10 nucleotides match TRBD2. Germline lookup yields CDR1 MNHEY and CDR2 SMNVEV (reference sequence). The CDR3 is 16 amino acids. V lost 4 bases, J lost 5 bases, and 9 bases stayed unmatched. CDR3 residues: CASSSLGAGGGDTQYF. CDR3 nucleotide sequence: TGTGCCAGCAGTTCCCTTGGAGCGGGAGGGGGAGATACGCAGTATTTT.

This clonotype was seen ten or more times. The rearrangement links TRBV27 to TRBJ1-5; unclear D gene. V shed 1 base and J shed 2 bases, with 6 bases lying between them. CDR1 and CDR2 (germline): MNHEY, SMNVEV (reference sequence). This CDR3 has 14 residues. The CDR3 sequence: CASSLFGGNQPQHF. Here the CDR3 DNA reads TGTGCCAGCAGTTTATTTGGCGGCAATCAGCCCCAGCATTTT.

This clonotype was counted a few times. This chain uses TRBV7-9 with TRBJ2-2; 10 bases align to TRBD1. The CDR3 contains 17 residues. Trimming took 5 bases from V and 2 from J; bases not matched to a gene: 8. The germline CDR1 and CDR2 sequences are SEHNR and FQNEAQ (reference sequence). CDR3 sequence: CASSPRDRGPNTGELFF. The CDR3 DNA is TGTGCCAGCAGCCCCCGGGACAGGGGCCCTAACACCGGGGAGCTGTTTTTT.

This CDR3 reads CASSEVGGKVQPQHF. The DNA of the CDR3 is TGTGCCAGCAGTGAAGTTGGGGGTAAGGTGCAGCCCCAGCATTTT. V is TRBV2 and J is TRBJ1-5; D possibly corresponds to TRBD1 (5 bases). The CDR3 sequence is 15 residues long. V dropped 1 base and J dropped 7 bases, with 14 bases sitting between them. Germline CDR1 and CDR2: SNHLY and FYNNEI.

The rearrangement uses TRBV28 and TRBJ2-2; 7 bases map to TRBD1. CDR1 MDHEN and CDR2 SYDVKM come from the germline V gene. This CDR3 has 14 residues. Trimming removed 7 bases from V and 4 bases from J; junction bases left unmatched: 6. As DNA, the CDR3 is TGTGCCAGCACTACAGGGGTCCGCACCGGGGAGCTGTTTTTT. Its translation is CASTTGVRTGELFF.

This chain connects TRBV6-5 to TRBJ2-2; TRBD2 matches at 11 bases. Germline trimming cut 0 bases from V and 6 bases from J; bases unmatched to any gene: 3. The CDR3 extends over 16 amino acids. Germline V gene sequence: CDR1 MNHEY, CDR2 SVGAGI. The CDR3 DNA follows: TGTGCCAGCAGTTACTCGACTAGCGGGGAGGCCGGGGAGCTGTTTTTT. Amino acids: CASSYSTSGEAGELFF.

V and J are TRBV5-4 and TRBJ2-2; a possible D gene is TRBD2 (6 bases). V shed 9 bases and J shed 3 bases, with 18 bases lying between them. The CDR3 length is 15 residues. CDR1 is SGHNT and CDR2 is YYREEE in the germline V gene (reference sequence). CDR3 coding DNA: TGTGCCATCACGAGCCGGGAGCGGGACACCGGGGAGCTGTTTTTT. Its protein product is CAITSRERDTGELFF.

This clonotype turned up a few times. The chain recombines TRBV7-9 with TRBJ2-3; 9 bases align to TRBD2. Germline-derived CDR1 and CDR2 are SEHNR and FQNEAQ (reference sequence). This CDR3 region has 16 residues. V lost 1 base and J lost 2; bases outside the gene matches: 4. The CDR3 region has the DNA TGTGCCAGCAGCTTAGGTCCTAGCGGGACCACAGATACGCAGTATTTT. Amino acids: CASSLGPSGTTDTQYF.

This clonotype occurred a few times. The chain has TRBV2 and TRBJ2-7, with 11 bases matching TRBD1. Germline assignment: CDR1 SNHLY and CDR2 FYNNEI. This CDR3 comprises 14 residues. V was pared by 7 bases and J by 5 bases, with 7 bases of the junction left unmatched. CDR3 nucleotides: TGTGCCAGCATACAAGGGACAGGGGGAAACGAGCAGTACTTC. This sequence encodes CASIQGTGGNEQYF.

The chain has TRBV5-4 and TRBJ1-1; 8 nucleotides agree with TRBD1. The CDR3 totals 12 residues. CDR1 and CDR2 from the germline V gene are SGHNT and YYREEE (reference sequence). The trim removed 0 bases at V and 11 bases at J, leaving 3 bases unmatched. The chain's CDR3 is CASSLERQGAFF. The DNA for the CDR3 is TGTGCCAGCAGCTTGGAACGACAGGGGGCTTTCTTT.

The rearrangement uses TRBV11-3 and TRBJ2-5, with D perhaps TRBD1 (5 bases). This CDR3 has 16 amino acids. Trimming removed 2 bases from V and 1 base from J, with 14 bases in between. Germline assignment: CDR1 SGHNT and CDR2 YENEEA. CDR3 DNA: TGTGCCAGCAGCTTACATGGACCCCAGGGCCAAGAGACCCAGTACTTC. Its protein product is CASSLHGPQGQETQYF.

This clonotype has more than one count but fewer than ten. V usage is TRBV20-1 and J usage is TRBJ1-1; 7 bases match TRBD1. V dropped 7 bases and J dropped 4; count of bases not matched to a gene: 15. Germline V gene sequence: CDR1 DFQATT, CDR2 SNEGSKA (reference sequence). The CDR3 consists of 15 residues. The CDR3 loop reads CSVPGLKGAGTEAFF. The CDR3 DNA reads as TGCAGTGTCCCGGGACTTAAGGGGGCAGGCACTGAAGCTTTCTTT.

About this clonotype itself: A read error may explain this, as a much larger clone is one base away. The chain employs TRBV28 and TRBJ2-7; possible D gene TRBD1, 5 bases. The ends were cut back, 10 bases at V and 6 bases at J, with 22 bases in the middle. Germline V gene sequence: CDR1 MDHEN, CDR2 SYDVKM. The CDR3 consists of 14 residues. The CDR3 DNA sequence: TGTGCCATCACCCCTTCGACCGGTACAGGCGAGCAGTACTTC. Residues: CAITPSTGTGEQYF.

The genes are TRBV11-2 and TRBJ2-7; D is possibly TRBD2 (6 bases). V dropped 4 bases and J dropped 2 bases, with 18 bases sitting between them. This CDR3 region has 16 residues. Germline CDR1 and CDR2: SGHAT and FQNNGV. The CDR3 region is CASSSPPGGVAYEQYF. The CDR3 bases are TGTGCCAGCAGCTCCCCCCCCGGGGGAGTGGCCTACGAGCAGTACTTC.